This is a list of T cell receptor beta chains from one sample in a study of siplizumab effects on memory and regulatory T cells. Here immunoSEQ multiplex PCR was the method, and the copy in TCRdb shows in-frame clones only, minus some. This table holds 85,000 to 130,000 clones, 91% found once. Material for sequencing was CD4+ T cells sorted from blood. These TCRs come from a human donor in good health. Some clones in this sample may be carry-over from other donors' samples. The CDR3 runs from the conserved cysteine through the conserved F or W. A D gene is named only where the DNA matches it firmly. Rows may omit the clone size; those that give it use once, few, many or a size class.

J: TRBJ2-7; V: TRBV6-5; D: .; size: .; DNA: TGTGCCAGCAGCTCGACGGTTGGCGAGCAGTACTTC; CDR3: CASSSTVGEQYF
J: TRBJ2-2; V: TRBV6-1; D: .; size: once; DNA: TGTGCCAGCAGTGTATGGACAGTTTCTACCGGGGAGCTGTTTTTT; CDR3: CASSVWTVSTGELFF
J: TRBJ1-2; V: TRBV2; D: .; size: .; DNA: TGTGCCAGCAGTCGATCGGCTACTAACTATGGCTACACCTTC; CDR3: CASSRSATNYGYTF
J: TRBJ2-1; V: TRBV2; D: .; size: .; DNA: TGTGCCAGCAGGATCGACTGGGGTCGGGAGCAGTTCTTC; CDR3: CASRIDWGREQFF
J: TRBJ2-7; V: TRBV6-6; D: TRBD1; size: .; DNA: TGTGCCAGCAGTTACCACGACAGGGTCTACGAGCAGTACTTC; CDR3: CASSYHDRVYEQYF
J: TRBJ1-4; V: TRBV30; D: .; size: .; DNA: TGTGCCTGGAGTAGTGATTTGGTTGCGACAACTAATGAAAAACTGTTTTTT; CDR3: CAWSSDLVATTNEKLFF
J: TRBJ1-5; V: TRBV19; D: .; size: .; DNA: TGTGCCAGTAGTATAACTGTGGGTGGGAATAGCAATCAGCCCCAGCATTTT; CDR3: CASSITVGGNSNQPQHF
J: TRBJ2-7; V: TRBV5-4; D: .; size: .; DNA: TGTGCCAGCAGCCGGGAAGGGGGAGGGCCATACGAGCAGTACTTC; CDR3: CASSREGGGPYEQYF
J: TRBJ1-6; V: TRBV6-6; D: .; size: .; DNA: TGTGCCAGCAGTCCCAGGACGGCCAATAATTCACCCCTCCACTTT; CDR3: CASSPRTANNSPLHF
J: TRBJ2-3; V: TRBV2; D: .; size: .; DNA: TGTGCCAGCAGTGTAGGAATCACCACAGATACGCAGTATTTT; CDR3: CASSVGITTDTQYF
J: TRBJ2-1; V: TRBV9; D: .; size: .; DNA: TGTGCCAGCAGCGACCAAGACTACTGGGGGGAGCAGTTCTTC; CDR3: CASSDQDYWGEQFF
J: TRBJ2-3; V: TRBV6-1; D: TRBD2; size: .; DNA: TGTGCCAGCAGTGAAGAGGTGTCTGGGGTAGCGGGAGTTACAGATACGCAGTATTTT; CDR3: CASSEEVSGVAGVTDTQYF
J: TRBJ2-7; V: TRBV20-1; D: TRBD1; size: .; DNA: TGCAGGGCGGGACAGGGGGCGAAGCAGTACTTC; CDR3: CRAGQGAKQYF
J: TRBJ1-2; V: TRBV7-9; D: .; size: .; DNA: TGTGCCAGCACCCTAGATATCTATGGCTACACCTTC; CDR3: CASTLDIYGYTF
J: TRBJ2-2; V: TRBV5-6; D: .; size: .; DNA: TGTGCCAGCAGCTTGGCCTTTTGGGGCGGCAACACCGGGGAGCTGTTTTTT; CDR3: CASSLAFWGGNTGELFF
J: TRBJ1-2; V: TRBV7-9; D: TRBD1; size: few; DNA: TGTGCCAGCAGCCGAATAACCGGGACAGGCTATGGCTACACCTTC; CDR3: CASSRITGTGYGYTF
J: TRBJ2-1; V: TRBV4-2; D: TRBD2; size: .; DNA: TGTGCCAGCAGCCAAGATCTAGTAGCGGGTGGGTACAATGAGCAGTTCTTC; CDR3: CASSQDLVAGGYNEQFF
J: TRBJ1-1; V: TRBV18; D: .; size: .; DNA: TGTGCCAGCTCACTCGGACATACGAACACTGAAGCTTTCTTT; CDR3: CASSLGHTNTEAFF
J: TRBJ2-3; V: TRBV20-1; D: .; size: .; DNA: TGCAGTGCTAGAACAGATACGCAGTATTTT; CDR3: CSARTDTQYF
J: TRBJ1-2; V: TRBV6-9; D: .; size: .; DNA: TGTGCCAGCAGTTACCTGGGTGGACCTTCGTGTGGCTACACCTTC; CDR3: CASSYLGGPSCGYTF
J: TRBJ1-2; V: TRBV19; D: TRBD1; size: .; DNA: TGTGCCAGTATCGACAGGGCACCTCAGGGGGATGGCTACACCTTC; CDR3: CASIDRAPQGDGYTF
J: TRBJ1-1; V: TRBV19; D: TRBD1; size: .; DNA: TGTGCCAGTAGTACCTACGACAGGGAAGCGGCTGAAGCTTTCTTT; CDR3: CASSTYDREAAEAFF
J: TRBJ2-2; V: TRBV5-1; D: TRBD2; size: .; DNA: TGCGCCAGCAGCATGGGACTAGCGAGACGTTCCGGGGGAATTAACACCGGGGAGCTGTTTTTT; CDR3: CASSMGLARRSGGINTGELFF
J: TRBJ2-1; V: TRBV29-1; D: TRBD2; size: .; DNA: TGCAGCGTTGAAGCAGGCCTAGCGGGCTACAATGAGCAGTTCTTC; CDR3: CSVEAGLAGYNEQFF
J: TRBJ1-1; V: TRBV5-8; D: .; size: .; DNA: TGTGCCAGCAGCTCGGGGCAGGGATTTACTGAAGCTTTCTTT; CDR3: CASSSGQGFTEAFF
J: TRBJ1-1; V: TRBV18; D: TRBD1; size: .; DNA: TGTGCCAGCTCACCACAGACAGGGGGCGAGGCTGAAGCTTTCTTT; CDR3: CASSPQTGGEAEAFF
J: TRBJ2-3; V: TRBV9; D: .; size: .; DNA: TGTGCCAGCAGCGTCGGGGGCCGGCCGGGCACAGATACGCAGTATTTT; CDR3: CASSVGGRPGTDTQYF
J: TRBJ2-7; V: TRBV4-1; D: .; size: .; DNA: TGCGCCAGCAGCCATCGGACATACTACGAGCAGTACTTC; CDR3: CASSHRTYYEQYF
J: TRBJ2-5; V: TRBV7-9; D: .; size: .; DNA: TGTGCCAGCAACATAGGGGAGACCCAGTACTTC; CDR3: CASNIGETQYF
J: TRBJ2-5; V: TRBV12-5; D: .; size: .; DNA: TGTGCTAGTGGTCGGTACCAAGAGACCCAGTACTTC; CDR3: CASGRYQETQYF
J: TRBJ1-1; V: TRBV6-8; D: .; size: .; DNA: TGTGCCAGCAGACCTACCAGGGTGAACACTGAAGCTTTCTTT; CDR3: CASRPTRVNTEAFF
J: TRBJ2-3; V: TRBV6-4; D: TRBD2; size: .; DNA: TGTGCCAGCTCCAGCGGGAGAAGTACAGATACGCAGTATTTT; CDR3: CASSSGRSTDTQYF
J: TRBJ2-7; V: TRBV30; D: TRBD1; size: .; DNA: TGTGCCTGGAGTGGCGCCCGGACAGGGAGTTTTGAGCAGTACTTC; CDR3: CAWSGARTGSFEQYF
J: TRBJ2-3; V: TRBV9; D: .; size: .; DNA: TGTGCCAGCAGCCCTCCGGGGGGCACAGATACGCAGTATTTT; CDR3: CASSPPGGTDTQYF
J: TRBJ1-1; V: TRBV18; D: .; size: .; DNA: TGTGCCAGCTCACCTTTGGAGAACACTGAAGCTTTCTTT; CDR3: CASSPLENTEAFF
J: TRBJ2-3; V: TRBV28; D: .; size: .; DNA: TGTGCCAGCAGTGGCAGGGATTTGGATACGCAGTATTTT; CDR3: CASSGRDLDTQYF
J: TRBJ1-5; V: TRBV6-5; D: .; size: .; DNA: TGTGCCAGCAGGCCTAGCGGAGGCTGGGGCCAGCCCCAGCATTTT; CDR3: CASRPSGGWGQPQHF
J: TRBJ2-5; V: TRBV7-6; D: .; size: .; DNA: TGTGCCAGCAGCTTAGTCACAGAGACCCAGTACTTC; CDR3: CASSLVTETQYF
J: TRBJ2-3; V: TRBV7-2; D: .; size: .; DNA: TGTGCCAGCAGCTTAGCCGCACTAGGGTCAGATACGCAGTATTTT; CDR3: CASSLAALGSDTQYF
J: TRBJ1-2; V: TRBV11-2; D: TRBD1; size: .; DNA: TGTGCCAGCAGTTCCCCGGGACAGCCTAACTATGGCTACACCTTC; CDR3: CASSSPGQPNYGYTF
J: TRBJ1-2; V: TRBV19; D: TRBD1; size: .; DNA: TGTGCCAGTTCACCGGGACAGCGTTTTTTCTATGGCTACACCTTC; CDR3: CASSPGQRFFYGYTF
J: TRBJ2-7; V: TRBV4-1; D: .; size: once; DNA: TGCGCCAGCAGCCGGAACCGGGACCCCACCTACGAGCAGTACTTC; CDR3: CASSRNRDPTYEQYF
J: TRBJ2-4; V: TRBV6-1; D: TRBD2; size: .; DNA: TGTGCCAGCAGCGAAAAACCGGGACTAGCGTACCAAAAAAACATTCAGTACTTC; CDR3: CASSEKPGLAYQKNIQYF
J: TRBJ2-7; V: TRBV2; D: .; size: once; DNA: TGTGCCAGTTCCAGCAGTACTATCTACGAGCAGTACTTC; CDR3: CASSSSTIYEQYF
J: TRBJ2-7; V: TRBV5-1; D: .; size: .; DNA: TGCGCCAGCAGCATAATCCCCGGGACGGAGGCCGTATACGAGCAGTACTTC; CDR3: CASSIIPGTEAVYEQYF
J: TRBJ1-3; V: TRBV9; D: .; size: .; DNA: TGTGCCAGCAGTCAACCAGGGATGGGAAACACCATATATTTT; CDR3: CASSQPGMGNTIYF
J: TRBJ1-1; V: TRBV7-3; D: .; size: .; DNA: TGTGCCAGCAGCTTCCGACACCACACTGAAGCTTTCTTT; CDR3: CASSFRHHTEAFF
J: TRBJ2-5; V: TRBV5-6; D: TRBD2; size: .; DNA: TGTGCCAGCAGCCTGAGCGGGAGTGGGGAGACCCAGTACTTC; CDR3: CASSLSGSGETQYF
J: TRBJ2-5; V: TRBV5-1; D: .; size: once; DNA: TGCGCCAGCAGCTTGGGGGTCACCCTCCAAGAGACCCAGTACTTC; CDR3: CASSLGVTLQETQYF
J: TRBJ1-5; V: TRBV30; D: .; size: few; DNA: TGTGCCTGGAGCGGTAGTGGGAGAATCAATCAGCCCCAGCATTTT; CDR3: CAWSGSGRINQPQHF
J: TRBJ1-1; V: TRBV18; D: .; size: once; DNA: TGTGCCAGCTCACCTACAAGCACTGAAGCTTTCTTT; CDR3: CASSPTSTEAFF
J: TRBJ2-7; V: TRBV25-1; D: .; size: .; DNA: TGTGCCACCAGGGGGGGACCGCCCTTGTACGAGCAGTACTTC; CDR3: CATRGGPPLYEQYF
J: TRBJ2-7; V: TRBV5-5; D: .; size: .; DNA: TGTGCCAGCAGCTTGGTGGCCTACTCAGTCGACGAGCAGTACTTC; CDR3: CASSLVAYSVDEQYF
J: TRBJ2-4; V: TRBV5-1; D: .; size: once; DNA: TGCGCCAGCAGCAGCGGCAGGGAGGTCATTCAGTACTTC; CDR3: CASSSGREVIQYF
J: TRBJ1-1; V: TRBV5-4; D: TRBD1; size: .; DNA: TGTGCCAGCAGCCACCGTCGGGACAGGGCGGGGAACACTGAAGCTTTCTTT; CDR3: CASSHRRDRAGNTEAFF
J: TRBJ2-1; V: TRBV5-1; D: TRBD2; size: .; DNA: TGCGCCAGCAGCACGCCCGGGACTAGCGGGAGTCCTATCTACAATGAGCAGTTCTTC; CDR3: CASSTPGTSGSPIYNEQFF
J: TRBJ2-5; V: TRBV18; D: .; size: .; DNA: TGTGCCAGCTCACCTCCGAGGTTTAGTCAAGAGACCCAGTACTTC; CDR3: CASSPPRFSQETQYF